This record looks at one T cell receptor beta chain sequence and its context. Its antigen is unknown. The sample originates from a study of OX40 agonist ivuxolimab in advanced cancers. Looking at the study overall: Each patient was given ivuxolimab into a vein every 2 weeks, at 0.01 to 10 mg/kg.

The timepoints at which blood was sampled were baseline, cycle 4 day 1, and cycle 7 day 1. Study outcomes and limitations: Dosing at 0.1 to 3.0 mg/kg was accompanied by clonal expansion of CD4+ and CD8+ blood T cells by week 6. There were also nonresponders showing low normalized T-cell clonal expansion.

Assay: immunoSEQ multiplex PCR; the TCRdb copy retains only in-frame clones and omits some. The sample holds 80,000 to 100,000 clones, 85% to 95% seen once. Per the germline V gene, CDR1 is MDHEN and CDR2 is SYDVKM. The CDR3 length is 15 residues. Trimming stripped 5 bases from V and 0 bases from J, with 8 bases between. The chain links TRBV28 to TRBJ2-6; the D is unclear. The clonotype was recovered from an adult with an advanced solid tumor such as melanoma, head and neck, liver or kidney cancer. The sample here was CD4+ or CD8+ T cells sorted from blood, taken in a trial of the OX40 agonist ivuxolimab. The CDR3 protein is CASSAASSGANVLTF. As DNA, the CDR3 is TGTGCCAGCAGTGCAGCCAGCTCTGGGGCCAACGTCCTGACTTTC.